This T cell receptor beta chain stems from a study of blood T cells in healthy people across ages (dated by TCRdb to between 2015 and 2017). About the study as a whole: In model experiments, roughly one uniquely barcoded TCR beta cDNA molecule per two T cells was captured by template switching. To track age-related changes in TCR beta repertoire diversity, the study relied on deep sequencing normalized with unique cDNA molecular identifiers. Four age groups were formed from the donors: young (average approximately 15 years), middle-aged (just under 40), aged (roughly 56) and long-lived (around 82). To avoid experimental bias, donors of different ages were distributed randomly across sequencing lanes. Two additional independent replicas of 1 million unique cDNA reads from the same blood draw were analyzed for two donors (one aged 18 to 30 and one aged 80 or older). Here is what the overall study found, with its caveats: Estimates of total diversity based on one million sequenced T cells were considered lower bounds and underestimates. As age increased, observed TCR beta diversity per million T cells dropped in a roughly linear way, and a significant reduction was already evident by age about 40. Because the CMV infection status of the donors was unknown, age-related changes in expanded clonotypes may potentially have been confounded. Compared with the aged group, the long-lived group had more naive CD4+ T cells, fewer expanded clones and increased TCR diversity, suggesting age selection. Because profiling used bulk unsorted PBMCs, naive and antigen-experienced compartments could not be compared conclusively. A strong correlation was found between observed TCR beta diversity and the percentage of naive T cells measured by flow cytometry.

The library was made by 5' RACE. For sequencing, an Illumina HiSeq 2500 was employed. A second PCR of 7 to 11 cycles was performed with a sample-barcoded 5' primer and a J-beta primer mix. A unique molecular identifier was introduced onto each TCR beta cDNA molecule by a template-switch 5' adaptor carrying 12 random nucleotides. Each sample yielded at least 2.5 million CDR3-containing paired-end reads. First-strand cDNA synthesis was performed from all RNA using the Mint cDNA synthesis kit, with priming by a TRBC-specific oligonucleotide. All cDNA was treated with uracil-DNA glycosylase and then went through a first 18-cycle PCR with the universal primers M1SS and BC2_uni_R. The published analysis was carried out like this. For normalization, 1 million high-quality reads, each with a distinct molecular identifier, were randomly selected from each sample. Instead of being binned into consensus sequences, reads that shared molecular identifiers were thrown out. MiTCR, with a Q25 quality threshold and the strictest error-elimination algorithm, was used for CDR3 identification, clonotype clustering and error correction. Lower-bound total TCR beta diversity was estimated with a nonparametric unseen species model using Euler transformation. Using fastp trimming at Q25 and MiXCR clonotype assembly, TCRdb reanalyzed the public sequencing data and kept in-frame beta chains. Entries that share a CDR3 protein sequence are merged under the most common genes and DNA. The authors' filters were not applied to this entry. The sample table records about 1.5 million distinct CDR3 sequences; 42% of these occur just once. Over 3.5% of the sample rests with the top ten.

The roughly 39 donors, aged roughly 6 to 90 years, were systemically healthy Caucasian individuals from Russia. Around 9.9 milliliters of peripheral blood were collected from each donor into EDTA-treated Vacutainer tubes. Ficoll-Paque density-gradient centrifugation was used to isolate PBMCs, with at least 7 million per sample. Trizol reagent was used to extract total RNA from the PBMCs, yielding at least 5 micrograms per sample. For every donor, flow cytometry on a PBMC aliquot measured the percentage of naive CD45RAhigh/CD27high T cells. This clonotype was counted a few times. It lacks a known antigen. One base away there is no much larger clone; base qualities are not given. Reading from cysteine to phenylalanine, the CDR3 counts 14 amino acids. Left in the record is the CDR3 DNA by itself, 42 bases read in frame from the first base. Unmatched junction bases come to 11, with V trimmed by 6 bases and J by 7 bases. As encoded in the germline V gene (reference sequence), CDR1 is SEHNR while CDR2 is FQNEAQ.

Sequencing was done on a sample of blood. Recombination linked TRBV7-9 to TRBJ2-7, and 8 bases in between align with TRBD1. The sequence was obtained from a woman aged 18-29 years in good health. The bases are TGTGCCAGCAGTCGACAGGGGTCTGAGGAAGAGCAGTACTTC. This codes for CASSRQGSEEEQYF.